The following is a TCR beta chain sequence with its context. Its antigen is not known. At one end, the junction sequence differs from germline, possibly due to a read error. Researchers used the Oncomine TCR Beta short-read assay to sequence DNA from cultured CD4+ T cells. Investigators isolated genomic DNA from cultured CD4+ T cells. TCRdb reprocessed the PCR reads with MiXCR, giving one entry per CDR3 protein. The sample lists 20,000 to 25,000 distinct CDR3 sequences, roughly two fifths occurring once. The data belong to a study of vaccination and CD4 T cells after COVID-19. About the research overall: The study enrolled six male and four female convalescents, two of whom were Hispanic. Findings and limits, study-wide: Spike mono-reactivity was shown by 304 of 307 vaccine-specific clones in convalescent patients.

As to time point: late sampling 161 to 241 days after vaccination in three convalescent patients. The treatment denotes: roughly 10-day PBMC culture with coronavirus spike peptide pools or control peptides (ViraFEST assay). Germline CDR1 reads SGHVS; CDR2 reads FNYEAQ. The CDR3 is made up of 15 amino acids. This specimen consisted of CD4+ T cells from blood, cultured in vitro, obtained about 7 months after SARS-CoV-2 vaccination. V usage is TRBV7-6 and J usage is TRBJ2-5; TRBD1 matches 7 bases. This receptor was taken from a human donor who had recovered from COVID-19. For the CDR3, the DNA is TGTGCTAGCAGCCCACAGGGGAGCACGCGAGAGACCCAGTACTTC. Translating gives CASSPQGSTRETQYF.